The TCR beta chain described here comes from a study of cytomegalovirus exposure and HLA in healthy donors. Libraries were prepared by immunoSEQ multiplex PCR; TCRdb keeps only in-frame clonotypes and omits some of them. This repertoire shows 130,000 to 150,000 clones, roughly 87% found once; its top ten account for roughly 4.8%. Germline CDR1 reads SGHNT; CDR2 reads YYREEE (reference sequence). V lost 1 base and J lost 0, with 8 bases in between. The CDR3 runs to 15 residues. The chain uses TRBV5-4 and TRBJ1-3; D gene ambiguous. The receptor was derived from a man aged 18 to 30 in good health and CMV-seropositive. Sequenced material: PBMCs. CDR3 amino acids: CASSLWASSGNTIYF. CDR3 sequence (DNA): TGTGCCAGCAGCTTGTGGGCCTCCTCTGGAAACACCATATATTTT. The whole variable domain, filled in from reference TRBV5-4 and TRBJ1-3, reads ETGVTQSPTHLIKTRGQQVTLRCSSQSGHNTVSWYQQALGQGPQFIFQYYREEENGRGNFPPRFSGLQFPNYSSELNVNALELDDSALYLCASSLWASSGNTIYFGEGSWLTVV.